These T cell receptor beta chains were read from a single sample in a study of blood T cell repertoires in COVID-19. Produced via immunoSEQ multiplex PCR; TCRdb's table is partial and in-frame only. The repertoire holds 150,000 or so clones, with around 80% as singletons. Specimen: PBMCs or T cells enriched from blood (not recorded which). The receptors derive from a man in his forties who had recovered from COVID-19. The CDR3 runs from the conserved cysteine through the conserved F or W. The order of the fields is clone size, D gene, V gene, CDR3 length, J gene, CDR3 protein, CDR3 DNA. A D gene is named only where the DNA matches it firmly. Some rows mark clone size as missing; the rest say once, few, many or name a class of expanded clone.

-	TRBD1	TRBV9	16	TRBJ2-2	CASSPRDRGQTGELFF	TGTGCCAGCAGCCCCCGGGACAGGGGGCAGACCGGGGAGCTGTTTTTT
few	-	TRBV24-1	12	TRBJ2-5	CATSEGLETQYF	TGTGCCACCAGTGAGGGACTAGAGACCCAGTACTTC
-	TRBD1	TRBV5-5	19	TRBJ2-1	CASSFSSWVSTGGRNEQFF	TGTGCCAGCAGCTTCTCCTCTTGGGTTTCGACAGGGGGCAGGAATGAGCAGTTCTTC
-	-	TRBV27	15	TRBJ2-1	CASSVQDPRANEQFF	TGTGCCAGCAGTGTACAGGACCCCAGGGCCAATGAGCAGTTCTTC
-	TRBD1	TRBV11-2	16	TRBJ1-4	CASSTQLQGAVEKLFF	TGTGCCAGCAGTACCCAACTTCAGGGGGCTGTTGAAAAACTGTTTTTT
once	-	TRBV2	13	TRBJ1-2	CASSPDSNYGYTF	TGTGCCAGCAGTCCGGACAGTAACTATGGCTACACCTTC
few	TRBD1	TRBV5-4	16	TRBJ2-2	CASSLRRGQGAGELFF	TGTGCCAGCAGCTTGCGAAGGGGACAGGGGGCCGGGGAGCTGTTTTTT
-	TRBD1	TRBV12-5	14	TRBJ2-7	CASGPPTGNYEQYF	TGTGCTAGTGGGCCCCCGACAGGGAATTACGAGCAGTACTTC
-	TRBD2	TRBV2	14	TRBJ2-5	CASRRGGATETQYF	TGTGCCAGCAGACGCGGGGGGGCCACGGAGACCCAGTACTTC
-	TRBD2	TRBV27	15	TRBJ2-1	CASSLGLAGVNEQFF	TGTGCCAGCAGTTTAGGACTAGCGGGGGTGAATGAGCAGTTCTTC
-	TRBD2	TRBV19	17	TRBJ2-1	CASSASSGSYSYNEQFF	TGTGCCAGTAGTGCCTCTAGCGGGAGCTACTCCTACAATGAGCAGTTCTTC
-	-	TRBV27	12	TRBJ2-3	CASGQTLYTQYF	TGTGCCAGCGGCCAGACACTGTATACGCAGTATTTT
once	TRBD1	TRBV6-5	14	TRBJ2-7	CASSPGTGVNEQYF	TGTGCCAGCAGTCCCGGGACAGGGGTTAACGAGCAGTACTTC
-	-	TRBV5-1	15	TRBJ1-5	CASSLNSGGNQPQHF	TGCGCCAGCAGCTTGAACAGCGGAGGTAATCAGCCCCAGCATTTT
-	-	TRBV10-3	16	TRBJ1-5	CAISADQGYSNQPQHF	TGTGCCATCAGTGCGGACCAGGGGTATAGCAATCAGCCCCAGCATTTT
-	-	TRBV7-2	14	TRBJ2-5	CASSLSRSGETQYF	TGTGCCAGCAGCTTATCGAGGTCGGGAGAGACCCAGTACTTC
-	TRBD2	TRBV10-1	16	TRBJ2-3	CASSKESGGARDTQYF	TGCGCCAGCAGTAAAGAAAGCGGGGGGGCCCGAGATACGCAGTATTTT
-	-	TRBV19	13	TRBJ1-1	CASSAQGGTEAFF	TGTGCCAGTAGTGCCCAGGGAGGGACTGAAGCTTTCTTT
-	TRBD1	TRBV27	15	TRBJ1-2	CASSLGTGAAYGYTF	TGTGCCAGCAGTTTAGGGACAGGAGCCGCCTATGGCTACACCTTC
-	TRBD1	TRBV7-3	14	TRBJ1-4	CASSPTGIDEKLFF	TGTGCCAGCAGCCCGACAGGGATTGATGAAAAACTGTTTTTT
-	TRBD1	TRBV29-1	17	TRBJ1-3	CSVEDLDRGRGGNTIYF	TGCAGCGTTGAAGATCTTGACAGGGGGCGCGGAGGAAACACCATATATTTT
-	TRBD1	TRBV2	16	TRBJ2-2	CASSAGQGANTGELFF	TGTGCCAGCAGCGCGGGACAGGGAGCGAACACCGGGGAGCTGTTTTTT
-	-	TRBV7-9	13	TRBJ1-2	CASSLHLSYGYTF	TGTGCCAGCAGCTTACATCTATCCTATGGCTACACCTTC
-	-	TRBV6-4	14	TRBJ2-2	CASSANRKNGELFF	TGTGCCAGCAGTGCCAACAGGAAAAACGGGGAGCTGTTTTTT